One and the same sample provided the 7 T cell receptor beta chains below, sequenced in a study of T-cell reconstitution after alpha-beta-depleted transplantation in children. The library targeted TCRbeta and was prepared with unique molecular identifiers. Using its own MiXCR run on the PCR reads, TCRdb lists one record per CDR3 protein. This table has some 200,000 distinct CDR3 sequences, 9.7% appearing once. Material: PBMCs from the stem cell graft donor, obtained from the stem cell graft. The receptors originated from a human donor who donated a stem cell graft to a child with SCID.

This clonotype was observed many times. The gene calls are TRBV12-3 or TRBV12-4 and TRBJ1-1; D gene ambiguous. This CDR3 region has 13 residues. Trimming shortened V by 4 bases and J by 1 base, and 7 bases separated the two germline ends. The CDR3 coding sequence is TGTGCCAGCAGTTATTACGGGAACACTGAAGCTTTCTTT. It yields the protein CASSYYGNTEAFF.

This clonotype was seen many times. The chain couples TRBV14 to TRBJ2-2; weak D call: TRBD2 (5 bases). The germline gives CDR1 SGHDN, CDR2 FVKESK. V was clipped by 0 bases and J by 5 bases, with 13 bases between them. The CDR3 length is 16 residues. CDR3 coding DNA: TGTGCCAGCAGCCAAGAACAAGGGAGTGAGACCGGGGAGCTGTTTTTT. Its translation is CASSQEQGSETGELFF.

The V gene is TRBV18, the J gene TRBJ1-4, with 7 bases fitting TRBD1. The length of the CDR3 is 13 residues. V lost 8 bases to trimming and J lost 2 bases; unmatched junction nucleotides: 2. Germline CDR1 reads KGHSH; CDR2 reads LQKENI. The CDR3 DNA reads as TGTGCCAGCGCACAGGGGACTAATGAAAAACTGTTTTTT. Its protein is CASAQGTNEKLFF.

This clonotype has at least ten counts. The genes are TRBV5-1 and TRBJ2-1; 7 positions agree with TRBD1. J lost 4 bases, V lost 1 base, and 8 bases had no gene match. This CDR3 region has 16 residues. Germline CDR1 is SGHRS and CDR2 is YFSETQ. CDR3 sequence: CASSLITGALYNEQFF. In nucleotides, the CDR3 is TGCGCCAGCAGCTTGATCACAGGGGCCCTATACAATGAGCAGTTCTTC.

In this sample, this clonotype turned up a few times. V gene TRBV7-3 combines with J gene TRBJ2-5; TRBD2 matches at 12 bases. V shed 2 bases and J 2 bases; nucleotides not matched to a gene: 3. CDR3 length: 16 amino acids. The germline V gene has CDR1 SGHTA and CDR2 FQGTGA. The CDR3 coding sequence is TGTGCCAGCAGCTTACTCGGACTAGCGGGGCAAGAGACCCAGTACTTC. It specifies CASSLLGLAGQETQYF.

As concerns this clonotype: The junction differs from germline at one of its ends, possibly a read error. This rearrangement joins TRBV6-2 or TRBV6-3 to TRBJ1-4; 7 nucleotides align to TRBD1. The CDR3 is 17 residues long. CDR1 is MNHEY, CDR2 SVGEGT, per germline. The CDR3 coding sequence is TGTGCCTGCAGTTTGTGGGGACAGAGTTCAACTAATGAAAAACTGTTTTTT. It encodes CACSLWGQSSTNEKLFF.

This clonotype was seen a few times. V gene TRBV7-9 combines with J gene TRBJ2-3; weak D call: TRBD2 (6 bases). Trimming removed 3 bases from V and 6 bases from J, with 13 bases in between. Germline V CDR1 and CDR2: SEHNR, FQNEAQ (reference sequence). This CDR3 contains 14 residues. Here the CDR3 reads CASSLWDSTDTQYF. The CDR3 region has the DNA TGTGCCAGCAGCTTGTGGGACTCCACGGATACGCAGTATTTT.